This T cell receptor (beta chain) originates from a study of response to subunit inactivated influenza vaccine. Overall study results and limits: Few new T cells, the authors suggested, are recruited by each seasonal influenza vaccination.

The trim removed 2 bases at V and 10 bases at J, leaving 8 bases unmatched. Looked up from germline, CDR1 is SGHTA and CDR2 is FQGNSA. The CDR3 spans 14 residues. About this clonotype itself: Its antigen is undetermined.

MiXCR was run by TCRdb on the RT-PCR reads, yielding one entry per CDR3 protein. Of around 600,000 distinct CDR3 sequences listed, 11% are singletons. The same specimen was also included in a second study, on T cells expressing NK-cell markers. Per that study: TCR beta cDNA was made by 5'RACE template switching with UMIs. In a handful of donors, dominant CD3+CD56+NKG2C+ clones formed roughly 1.0-7.5% of CD8+ cells.

The chain is built from TRBV7-2 and TRBJ2-1; 7 bases map to TRBD2. The TCR was taken from a man aged 50 to 60 who received an inactivated influenza vaccine. Sample: PBMCs from blood, taken on the day of vaccination. The CDR3 DNA follows: TGTGCCAGCAGCTTATTCCCTAGCGGACCCGAGCAGTTCTTC. Its translation: CASSLFPSGPEQFF.